These 7 T cell receptor beta chains were all obtained from the same sample, sequenced in a study of shared clonotypes between healthy human individuals. Only in-frame clones appear in the TCRdb table, and some are missing; sequencing was by immunoSEQ multiplex PCR. The sample shows approximately 2,300,000 clones, about nine tenths of them seen only once. The sequencing sample was made of naive CD4+ T cells from PBMCs. Regarding subset: CD45RA+ positively selected. The receptors were sampled from a man younger than 35 in good health. Some clones in this sample may be carry-over from other donors' samples.

The V and J genes are TRBV10-3 and TRBJ2-7; D is undetermined. The CDR3 sequence is 14 residues long. Between the trimmed V and J ends, which lost 4 bases and 4 bases, there was a span of 14 bases. CDR1 is ENHRY, CDR2 SYGVKD, per germline. The CDR3 DNA sequence: TGTGCCATCAGTGGGTCGTTCTCCGGATACGAGCAGTACTTC. Translated, it gives CAISGSFSGYEQYF.

In regard to this clone: The sample holds other DNA sequences that translate to the same CDR3. This chain links TRBV28 with TRBJ1-2, with TRBD1 as a possible D gene (6 bases). The V end was cut by 2 bases, the J end by 4 bases, with 8 bases between. The CDR3 contains 13 residues. Germline assignment: CDR1 MDHEN and CDR2 SYDVKM. CDR3 in DNA: TGTGCCAGCAGTTTACGACAGGTCTATGGCTACACCTTC. This gives the protein CASSLRQVYGYTF.

The chain combines TRBV9 with TRBJ2-1; TRBD2 matches at 7 bases. Per germline, CDR1 SGDLS and CDR2 YYNGEE. V lost 8 bases to trimming and J lost 5 bases; unmatched junction nucleotides: 10. The CDR3 runs to 14 residues. Written as DNA, the CDR3 is TGTGCCAGTAACTTAACGGCGGGAGACAATGAGCAGTTCTTC. Protein product: CASNLTAGDNEQFF.

The V and J genes are TRBV5-1 and TRBJ2-5; D not resolved. Germline CDR1 is SGHRS and CDR2 is YFSETQ. V shed 6 bases and J shed 8 bases, with 14 bases lying between them. The CDR3 extends over 12 amino acids. DNA for the CDR3: TGCGCCAGCACTTCTCCGCCGGATACCCAGTACTTC. This translates into CASTSPPDTQYF.

The chain links TRBV7-9 to TRBJ2-2; perhaps TRBD2 as D (5 bases). The germline V gene encodes CDR1 SEHNR and CDR2 FQNEAQ (reference sequence). CDR3 size: 15 residues. Trimming removed 5 bases from V and 0 bases from J, with 10 bases in between. The CDR3 region has the DNA TGTGCCAGCAGCCGGATGGGAGCGAACACCGGGGAGCTGTTTTTT. It encodes CASSRMGANTGELFF.

This clone was counted a single time. The rearrangement links TRBV2 to TRBJ1-1; D is uncertain. Deletions cut 6 bases from V and 1 base from J, with 12 bases between. Per the germline V gene, CDR1 is SNHLY and CDR2 is FYNNEI. The CDR3 sequence is 14 residues long. In nucleotides, the CDR3 is TGTGCCAGCAGGGTAGGCACTTGGAACACTGAAGCTTTCTTT. This sequence encodes CASRVGTWNTEAFF.

Note on this clone: This CDR3 is also generated by other DNA sequences in the sample. This chain uses TRBV30 with TRBJ1-1; no definite D call. This CDR3 has 12 residues. Germline V gives CDR1 GTSNPN, CDR2 SVGIG (reference sequence). V lost 2 bases and J 1 base, leaving 5 bases between the germline ends. The CDR3 reads CAWSPRNTEAFF. The CDR3 DNA follows: TGTGCCTGGAGTCCGCGGAACACTGAAGCTTTCTTT.